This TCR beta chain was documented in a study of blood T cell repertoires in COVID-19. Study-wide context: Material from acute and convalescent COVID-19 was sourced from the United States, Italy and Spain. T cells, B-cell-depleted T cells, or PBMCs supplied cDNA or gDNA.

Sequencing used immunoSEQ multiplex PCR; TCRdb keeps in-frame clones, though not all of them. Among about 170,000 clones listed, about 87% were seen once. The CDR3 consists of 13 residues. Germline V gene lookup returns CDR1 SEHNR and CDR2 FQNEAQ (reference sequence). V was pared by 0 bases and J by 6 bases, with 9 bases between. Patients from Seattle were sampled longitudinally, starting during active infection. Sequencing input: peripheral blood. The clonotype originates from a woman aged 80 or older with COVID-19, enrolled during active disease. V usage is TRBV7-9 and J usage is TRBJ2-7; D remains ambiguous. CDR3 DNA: TGTGCCAGCAGCTTAGCGGGCGCCGGCGAGCAGTACTTC. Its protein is CASSLAGAGEQYF.